The rows below give T cell receptor beta chains drawn from one sample of a study of PD-1 blockade in classical Hodgkin lymphoma. The repertoire was sequenced with immunoSEQ multiplex PCR; TCRdb's copy has only in-frame clones and lacks some. The sample has roughly 21,000 clones; 87% are singletons. The specimen sequenced was CD8+ T cells from blood. The receptor set was obtained from a human donor with classical Hodgkin lymphoma. CDR3s include the opening cysteine and the closing phenylalanine or tryptophan. D genes are given only for firm matches.

V gene | D gene | CDR3 protein
TRBV7-8 | . | CASSSDRNTEAFF
TRBV5-8 | . | CASSLMSVVNYGYTF
TRBV19 | . | CASSIGAGYTF
TRBV5-6 | . | CASSLAGDKNIQYF
TRBV28 | . | CASSPAYEQYF
TRBV28 | . | CASRADRSSGNTIYF
TRBV5-6 | . | CASSGSGTLDYEQYF
TRBV4-2 | . | CASSQGYRDQQPQHF
TRBV7-8 | TRBD2 | CASSFNPGGPVNEQFF
TRBV11-3 | . | CASSSNTDTQYF
TRBV27 | TRBD2 | CASSLVGGTGANVLTF
TRBV6-6 | . | CASSQVGTQMDQYF
TRBV7-9 | . | CASSLTGVSTNEKLFF
TRBV7-6 | . | CASSSGTDGAYGYTF
TRBV4-1 | . | CASSQTQGRGSYNSPLHF
TRBV5-1 | . | CASSPLEGDTQYF
TRBV6-1 | . | CASSFPIGGGKLFF
TRBV19 | TRBD1 | CATGTGGQPQHF
TRBV7-2 | . | CASGIYEQYF
TRBV6-5 | . | CASSSNTEAFF
TRBV27 | TRBD1 | CASGRDRSAYGYTF
TRBV28 | TRBD2 | CASSLEGVTSGTSTDTQYF
TRBV7-3 | . | CASSLGAASTYEQYF
TRBV15 | . | CATSFTTLRGFGYGYTF
TRBV4-1 | . | CASSLLRSTNEKLFF
TRBV2 | . | CASSWVSSTDTQYF
TRBV6-6 | . | CASSYSSSSPLHF
TRBV4-1 | . | CASSQDGLQQFF
TRBV6-5 | TRBD1 | CASSSGTGGSKDGYTF
TRBV30 | . | CAWSLGLHGEQYF
TRBV6-6 | . | CASRMRGDTGELFF
TRBV5-6 | TRBD2 | CASSLIGTSGSGELFF
TRBV7-2 | . | CASSRIDSYEQYF
TRBV2 | . | CASATGLYQPQHF
TRBV7-2 | . | CASSFRTGTDTQYF
TRBV20-1 | . | CSAILNNEAFF
TRBV19 | . | CASSPFWRRKTGELFF
TRBV7-6 | . | CASSLRGVADPGPSSYNEQFF
TRBV30 | . | CAWSVGGKYEQYF
TRBV4-3 | TRBD1 | CASSQDGDRATEAFF
TRBV5-4 | . | CASSFGQSGGYTF
TRBV30 | . | CAWSLAASYEQYF
TRBV28 | . | CASSEGTGAEAFF
TRBV28 | . | CASSFGQGTYGYTF
TRBV6-1 | . | CALEAGHQNEKLFF
TRBV10-1 | . | CASSRTFTDTQYF
TRBV4-1 | . | CASSQEIGLNNEQFF
TRBV9 | . | CASEEGNTGELFF
TRBV10-3 | TRBD2 | CAIASGEGDTQYF
TRBV6-1 | . | CASTRGTEAFF
TRBV11-3 | . | CASSLGAGGASGLFF
TRBV27 | . | CASSPRGVHYGYTF
TRBV5-5 | TRBD1 | CASSYTGGWDLSGNTIYF
TRBV29-1 | . | CSVDLGYTF
TRBV2 | . | CASNPAGQNIQYF